This T cell receptor beta chain was sequenced during a study of shared clonotypes between healthy human individuals. Across the study: A donor's plate count was three for CD4 naive and three for CD4 memory; CD8 naive had two and CD8 memory one.

CD45RO negativity and positive selection for CCR7 defined naive CD8 cells, a population that excluded terminally differentiated effector memory CD45RA+ cells. Every donor, a Caucasian adult, lived in Nashville, Tennessee. Profiled with immunoSEQ multiplex PCR; TCRdb holds only in-frame clones, not every one. The sample includes about 2.1 million clones, just under 95% of them seen just once. The germline gives CDR1 SGHTA, CDR2 FQGNSA. CDR3 length: 11 amino acids. V was cut by 3 bases and J by 11 bases, with 10 bases left in between. Sequencing used naive CD8+ T cells from PBMCs. This TCR was recovered from a man between 18 and 29 years old in good health. Some clones in this sample may be carry-over from other donors' samples. The gene calls are TRBV7-2 and TRBJ1-1; D is uncertain. This CDR3 is CASSLRGYAFF. CDR3 in DNA: TGTGCCAGCAGCTTGCGGGGATATGCTTTCTTT.